Shown below are 13 T cell receptor beta chains from a single sample sequenced in a study of blood T cell repertoires in COVID-19. Produced via immunoSEQ multiplex PCR; TCRdb's table is partial and in-frame only. The sample lists about 160,000 clones, around 79% seen once, with more than 7% in the top ten. The specimen sequenced was peripheral blood. These receptors were collected from a woman in her sixties or seventies with COVID-19, enrolled during active disease.

Within the sample, this clone is medium-sized. The chain uses TRBV7-6 and TRBJ1-4; TRBD1 agrees at 7 bases. Germline loops: CDR1 SGHVS, CDR2 FNYEAQ. CDR3 length: 15 residues. With 2 bases clipped from V and 10 bases from J, the junction kept 10 bases outside the gene matches. In DNA form, the CDR3 reads TGTGCCAGCAGCTTACAGGGGACAGACCGTGGAAAACTGTTTTTT. As protein: CASSLQGTDRGKLFF.

The chain combines TRBV9 with TRBJ2-5; 7 bases are a match to TRBD2. V was pared by 0 bases and J by 5 bases, with 7 bases of the junction left unmatched. CDR1 SGDLS and CDR2 YYNGEE come from the germline V gene. This CDR3 contains 15 residues. CDR3 in amino acids: CASSVDGGSPETQYF. CDR3 nucleotides: TGTGCCAGCAGCGTAGACGGCGGGAGCCCCGAGACCCAGTACTTC. The whole variable domain, filled in from reference TRBV9 and TRBJ2-5, reads DSGVTQTPKHLITATGQRVTLRCSPRSGDLSVYWYQQSLDQGLQFLIQYYNGEERAKGNILERFSAQQFPDLHSELNLSSLELGDSALYFCASSVDGGSPETQYFGPGTRLLVL.

The CDR3 sequence is CASSLSVLGQGFLVTQYF. In nucleotides, the CDR3 is TGTGCCAGCAGCTTGTCCGTCCTAGGACAGGGCTTCCTGGTTACGCAGTATTTT. This chain uses TRBV5-6 with TRBJ2-3, with TRBD1 matching over 8 bases. The CDR3 spans 18 residues. Germline trimming cut 1 base from V and 8 bases from J; bases unmatched to any gene: 18. Per the germline V gene, CDR1 is SGHDT and CDR2 is YYEEEE. Full variable domain (rest looked up from reference TRBV5-6 and TRBJ2-3): DAGVTQSPTHLIKTRGQQVTLRCSPKSGHDTVSWYQQALGQGPQFIFQYYEEEERQRGNFPDRFSGHQFPNYSSELNVNALLLGDSALYLCASSLSVLGQGFLVTQYFGPGTRLTVL.

The V call is TRBV2, the J call TRBJ2-1; 12 positions agree with TRBD2. CDR1 and CDR2 from the germline V gene are SNHLY and FYNNEI. The J segment lost 12 bases and the V segment lost 2 bases, leaving 8 bases of the junction unmatched. The CDR3 has 15 residues. The CDR3 DNA reads as TGTGCCAGCAGTGAACGCTCACTAGCGGGGGGACCGCAGTTCTTC. Translation gives CASSERSLAGGPQFF.

The chain employs TRBV11-2 and TRBJ1-1; no definite D call. Deletions cut 1 base from V and 4 bases from J, with 13 bases between. This CDR3 comprises 15 residues. Germline assignment: CDR1 SGHAT and CDR2 FQNNGV. The CDR3 loop reads CASSLVAPGATEAFF. The CDR3 region has the DNA TGTGCCAGCAGCTTAGTCGCGCCCGGAGCCACTGAAGCTTTCTTT.

V gene TRBV6-5 combines with J gene TRBJ2-5, with no clear D. Germline loops: CDR1 MNHEY, CDR2 SVGAGI. The CDR3 length is 15 residues. Deletions cut 2 bases from V and 0 bases from J, with 10 bases between. The CDR3 region is CASSYGAAHQETQYF. CDR3 sequence (DNA): TGTGCCAGCAGTTACGGTGCGGCACACCAAGAGACCCAGTACTTC.

The chain recombines TRBV11-2 with TRBJ1-2; 9 positions match TRBD1. Germline CDR1 and CDR2: SGHAT and FQNNGV. The CDR3 loop spans 15 amino acids. V was clipped by 4 bases and J by 7 bases; unmatched bases: 10. CDR3 in DNA: TGTGCCAGCAGCTCCGGACAGGGGTCGCTTAGTGGCTACACCTTC. Translation: CASSSGQGSLSGYTF.

This chain joins TRBV3-1 (or the pseudogene TRBV3-2) and TRBJ2-7, with 7 bases aligning to TRBD2. CDR1 and CDR2 from the germline V gene are LGHDT and YNNKEL (reference sequence). This CDR3 comprises 19 residues. V lost 0 bases and J lost 3; bases outside the gene matches: 17. The CDR3 DNA sequence: TGTGCCAGCAGCCAAGAGGTCGTACCCAATAAGCGGGGATACTACGAGCAGTACTTC. Protein product: CASSQEVVPNKRGYYEQYF.

This clone was recorded a few times. The CDR3 DNA follows: TGCGCCAGCAGCTTGTCAGGGGGCATGGAGACCCAGTACTTC. Its protein is CASSLSGGMETQYF. This rearrangement joins TRBV5-1 to TRBJ2-5, with TRBD1 matching 8 bases. CDR3 length: 14 residues. Germline V CDR1 and CDR2: SGHRS, YFSETQ. After removal of 1 base from V and 5 bases from J, the junction contained 4 bases not matched to a gene. Full variable domain (rest looked up from reference TRBV5-1 and TRBJ2-5): KAGVTQTPRYLIKTRGQQVTLSCSPISGHRSVSWYQQTPGQGLQFLFEYFSETQRNKGNFPGRFSGRQFSNSRSEMNVSTLELGDSALYLCASSLSGGMETQYFGPGTRLLVL.

The rearrangement uses TRBV6-4 and TRBJ2-3, with D possibly matching TRBD2 (5 bases). CDR3 size: 13 residues. From germline, CDR1 is MRHNA and CDR2 SNTAGT. The V gene lost 2 bases and the J gene lost 7 bases, with 10 bases spanning the gap. CDR3 sequence (DNA): TGTGCCAGCAGTGACGCGACCGGGAATACGCAGTATTTT. Translating gives CASSDATGNTQYF.

The chain carries TRBV5-5 and TRBJ2-1; D is unresolved. This CDR3 has 11 residues. The V end was cut by 4 bases, the J end by 8 bases, with 7 bases between. Germline V gene lookup returns CDR1 SGHKS and CDR2 YYEKEE (reference sequence). As DNA, the CDR3 is TGTGCCAGCAGCCGTGAGGATGAGCAGTTCTTC. It codes for CASSREDEQFF.

The chain joins TRBV2 to TRBJ2-3; D is perhaps TRBD2 (5 bases). The CDR3 sequence is 13 residues long. V lost 4 bases and J lost 2, with 7 bases in between. Germline CDR1 is SNHLY and CDR2 is FYNNEI. CDR3 coding DNA: TGTGCCAGCAGTGTACTAGTCACAGATACGCAGTATTTT. This codes for CASSVLVTDTQYF.

The rearrangement joins TRBV14 to TRBJ1-1, with 10 bases identical to TRBD1. The length of the CDR3 is 15 residues. Germline V gene sequence: CDR1 SGHDN, CDR2 FVKESK. With 5 bases clipped from V and 3 bases from J, the junction kept 6 bases outside the gene matches. CDR3 bases: TGTGCCAGCAGCGGACTGACAGGGGGCTACACTGAAGCTTTCTTT. This sequence encodes CASSGLTGGYTEAFF. Supplemented by reference TRBV14 and TRBJ1-1, the full variable domain reads EAGVTQFPSHSVIEKGQTVTLRCDPISGHDNLYWYRRVMGKEIKFLLHFVKESKQDESGMPNNRFLAERTGGTYSTLKVQPAELEDSGVYFCASSGLTGGYTEAFFGQGTRLTVV.